A single sample gave rise to the 14 T cell receptor beta chains below, sequenced in a study of response to subunit inactivated influenza vaccine. From the RT-PCR reads, TCRdb called clonotypes with MiXCR, one entry per CDR3 protein. The data show approximately 290,000 distinct CDR3 sequences, about 20% seen once. Specimen: PBMCs from blood, collected 21 months after vaccination. These receptors all stem from a man aged 45 to 70 who received an inactivated influenza vaccine.

There are many counts of this clonotype. Compared with germline, one end of the junction differs, possibly owing to a read error. The chain recombines TRBV18 with TRBJ1-1; maybe TRBD1 (5 bases). This CDR3 contains 13 residues. CDR1 and CDR2 (germline): KGHSH, LQKENI. The CDR3 DNA reads TGCGCCAGCAGCCCCGGACAGAACACTGAAGCTTTCTTT. It yields the protein CASSPGQNTEAFF.

The table lists this clonotype with a few counts. The CDR3 sequence is CSARDQGQGTPDTQYF. The DNA for the CDR3 is TGCAGTGCTAGAGATCAGGGACAGGGGACGCCAGATACGCAGTATTTT. The chain has TRBV20-1 and TRBJ2-3, with 10 bases lining up with TRBD1. J gave up 4 bases and V 0 bases, and 7 bases lay outside the gene matches. This CDR3 region has 16 residues. Germline V gene lookup returns CDR1 DFQATT and CDR2 SNEGSKA (reference sequence).

This chain connects TRBV12-3 or TRBV12-4 to TRBJ2-1; tentatively, D is TRBD2 (6 bases). CDR3 length equals 14 residues. V was pared by 2 bases and J by 2 bases, with 7 bases between. CDR3: CASSLTSPYNEQFF. The CDR3 nucleotides read TGTGCCAGCAGTTTAACTAGCCCCTACAATGAGCAGTTCTTC.

Only a few counts were recorded for this clonotype. The rearrangement uses TRBV5-1 and TRBJ2-7, with unresolved D. V was clipped by 0 bases and J by 2 bases, with 12 bases between them. The CDR3 loop spans 15 amino acids. CDR1 and CDR2 (germline): SGHRS, YFSETQ. The CDR3 nucleotides read TGCGCCAGCAGCTTGGTTTCCACGACTCCCTACGAGCAGTACTTC. It is translated as CASSLVSTTPYEQYF.

Ten or more counts support this clonotype. The chain uses TRBV9 and TRBJ2-2; the D gene is possibly TRBD2 (6 bases). The CDR3 runs 12 residues. Germline V gene data show CDR1 as SGDLS and CDR2 as YYNGEE. Trimming shortened V by 4 bases and J by 14 bases, and 15 bases separated the two germline ends. The CDR3 nucleotides read TGTGCCAGCAGCCCGGGACCGGGAGAACTGTTTTTT. Translated: CASSPGPGELFF.

The chain has TRBV7-9 and TRBJ2-7, with 8 positions matching TRBD2. The germline gives CDR1 SEHNR, CDR2 FQNEAQ (reference sequence). V lost 5 bases, J lost 12 bases, and 12 bases stayed unmatched. This CDR3 spans 13 amino acids. This chain's CDR3 is CASSPPGGPPLYF. CDR3 DNA sequence: TGTGCCAGCAGCCCCCCGGGGGGGCCTCCTCTGTACTTC. Full variable domain (outside the CDR3, taken from reference TRBV7-9 and TRBJ2-7): DTGVSQNPRHKITKRGQNVTFRCDPISEHNRLYWYRQTLGQGPEFLTYFQNEAQLEKSRLLSDRFSAERPKGSFSTLEIQRTEQGDSAMYLCASSPPGGPPLYFGPGTRLTVT.

The sample holds many counts of this clonotype. The rearrangement uses TRBV29-1 and TRBJ1-1, with 8 bases lining up with TRBD1. Per the germline V gene, CDR1 is SQVTM and CDR2 is ANQGSEA. The CDR3 consists of 12 residues. Unmatched junction bases numbered 3, after V lost 4 bases and J lost 5 bases. In DNA, the CDR3 is TGCAGCGTTGTACAGGGGGGGACTGAAGCTTTCTTT. Translated, it gives CSVVQGGTEAFF.

This chain joins TRBV7-2 and TRBJ2-1; D possibly corresponds to TRBD2 (5 bases). V was clipped by 3 bases and J by 8 bases, with 14 bases between them. The CDR3 contains 14 residues. Germline values: CDR1 SGHTA, CDR2 FQGNSA. In DNA form, the CDR3 reads TGTGCCAGCAGCTTCCAACACGGGGTTCATGAGCAGTTCTTC. It translates to CASSFQHGVHEQFF.

The rearrangement links TRBV19 to TRBJ2-7; D is unclear. Germline CDR1 reads LNHDA; CDR2 reads SQIVND (reference sequence). Trimming cost V 6 bases and J 6 bases, with 18 bases left between them. This CDR3 spans 14 amino acids. The chain's CDR3 is CASRPGLISSEQYF. CDR3 sequence (DNA): TGTGCCAGTAGGCCCGGTTTGATTTCGAGCGAGCAGTACTTC.

This chain uses TRBV4-3 with TRBJ2-2; no clear D. From germline, CDR1 is LGHNA and CDR2 YSLEER. V gave up 3 bases and J gave up 2 bases, with 10 bases separating them. The CDR3 loop spans 15 amino acids. CDR3 sequence reads: CASSQTWPNTGELFF. The CDR3 nucleotides are TGCGCCAGCAGCCAGACATGGCCCAACACCGGGGAGCTGTTTTTT.

The rearrangement joins TRBV10-3 to TRBJ1-6; 10 bases are a match to TRBD1. From germline, CDR1 is ENHRY and CDR2 SYGVKD. V gave up 6 bases and J gave up 10 bases; unmatched junction bases: 3. The CDR3 loop spans 13 amino acids. The CDR3, as DNA: TGTGCCATCAGCGGGACAGGGGACTCACCCCTCCACTTT. Residues: CAISGTGDSPLHF.

The chain recombines TRBV6-1 with TRBJ1-1; 9 nucleotides match TRBD1. Germline V gene sequence: CDR1 MNHNS, CDR2 SASEGT. This CDR3 region has 15 residues. The J segment lost 3 bases and the V segment lost 3 bases, leaving 5 bases of the junction unmatched. This CDR3 reads CASSELQGAYTEAFF. In DNA form, the CDR3 reads TGTGCCAGCAGTGAGTTACAGGGGGCGTACACTGAAGCTTTCTTT.

The chain recombines TRBV4-1 with TRBJ1-6, with 7 bases identical to TRBD1. This CDR3 comprises 16 residues. The germline gives CDR1 MGHRA, CDR2 YSYEKL. V lost 0 bases to trimming and J lost 10 bases; unmatched junction nucleotides: 9. The CDR3 bases are TGCGCCAGCAGCCAAGAGGGATCGACAGGGCGCTCACCCCTCCACTTT. Translation gives CASSQEGSTGRSPLHF.

This clonotype came up a few times. The chain carries TRBV27 and TRBJ2-7; TRBD2 matches at 7 bases. This CDR3 region has 15 residues. Germline V gene sequence: CDR1 MNHEY, CDR2 SMNVEV (reference sequence). V shed 5 bases and J 5 bases; nucleotides not matched to a gene: 12. CDR3 nucleotide sequence: TGTGCCAGCAGTGGACTCCGAGGGAGGGGCGACGAGCAGTACTTC. This encodes CASSGLRGRGDEQYF.